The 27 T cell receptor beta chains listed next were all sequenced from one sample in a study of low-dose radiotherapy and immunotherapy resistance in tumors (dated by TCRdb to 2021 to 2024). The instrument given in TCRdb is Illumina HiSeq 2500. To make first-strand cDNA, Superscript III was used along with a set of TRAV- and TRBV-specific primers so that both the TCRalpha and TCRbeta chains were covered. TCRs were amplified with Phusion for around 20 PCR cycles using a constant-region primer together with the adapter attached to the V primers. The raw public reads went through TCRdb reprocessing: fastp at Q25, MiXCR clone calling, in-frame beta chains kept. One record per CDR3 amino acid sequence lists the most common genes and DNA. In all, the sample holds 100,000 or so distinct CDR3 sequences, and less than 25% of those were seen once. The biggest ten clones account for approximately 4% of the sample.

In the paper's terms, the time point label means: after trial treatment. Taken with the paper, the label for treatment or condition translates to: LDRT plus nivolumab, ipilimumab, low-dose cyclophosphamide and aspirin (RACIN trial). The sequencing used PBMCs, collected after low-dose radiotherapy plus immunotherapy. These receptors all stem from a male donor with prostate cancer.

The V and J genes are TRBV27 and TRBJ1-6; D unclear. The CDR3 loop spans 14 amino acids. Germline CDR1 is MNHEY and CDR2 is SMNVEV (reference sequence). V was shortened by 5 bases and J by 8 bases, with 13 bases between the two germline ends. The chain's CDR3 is CASSPTPADSPLHF. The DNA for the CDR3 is TGTGCCAGCAGTCCAACCCCCGCAGATTCACCCCTCCACTTT.

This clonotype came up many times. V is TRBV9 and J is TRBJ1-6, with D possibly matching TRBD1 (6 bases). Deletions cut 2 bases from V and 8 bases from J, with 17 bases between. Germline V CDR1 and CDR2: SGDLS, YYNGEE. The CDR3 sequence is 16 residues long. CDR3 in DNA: TGTGCCAGCAGCGTCGGGGGGACACGGGGGGATTCACCCCTCCACTTT. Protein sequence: CASSVGGTRGDSPLHF.

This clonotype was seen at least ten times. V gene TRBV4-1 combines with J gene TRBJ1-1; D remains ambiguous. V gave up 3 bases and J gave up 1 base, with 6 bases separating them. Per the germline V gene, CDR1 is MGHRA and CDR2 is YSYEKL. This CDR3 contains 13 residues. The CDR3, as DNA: TGCGCCAGCAGCCATCCAGGGAACACTGAAGCTTTCTTT. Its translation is CASSHPGNTEAFF.

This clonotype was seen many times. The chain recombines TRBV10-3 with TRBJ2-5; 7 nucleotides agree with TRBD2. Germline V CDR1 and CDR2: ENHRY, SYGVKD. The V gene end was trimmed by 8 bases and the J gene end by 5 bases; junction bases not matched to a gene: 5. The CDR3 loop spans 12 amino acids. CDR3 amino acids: CAIGGGQETQYF. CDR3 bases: TGTGCCATCGGGGGAGGGCAGGAGACCCAGTACTTC.

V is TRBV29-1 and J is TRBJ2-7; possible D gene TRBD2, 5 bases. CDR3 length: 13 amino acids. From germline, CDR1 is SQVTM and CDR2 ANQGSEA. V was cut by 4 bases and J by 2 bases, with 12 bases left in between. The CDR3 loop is CSVGEWMAYEQYF. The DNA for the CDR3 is TGCAGCGTTGGGGAGTGGATGGCCTACGAGCAGTACTTC.

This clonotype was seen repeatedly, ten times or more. The CDR3 loop reads CASSALGVGGQETQYF. CDR3 nucleotide sequence: TGTGCCAGCAGCGCCTTAGGAGTGGGGGGGCAGGAGACCCAGTACTTC. The gene calls are TRBV11-2 and TRBJ2-5, with a weak D call TRBD2 (7 bases). V dropped 5 bases and J dropped 5 bases, with 21 bases sitting between them. CDR1 is SGHAT and CDR2 is FQNNGV in the germline V gene. This CDR3 is 16 amino acids long. Looking up the rest from reference TRBV11-2 and TRBJ2-5 gives the full variable domain: EAGVAQSPRYKIIEKRQSVAFWCNPISGHATLYWYQQILGQGPKLLIQFQNNGVVDDSQLPKDRFSAERLKGVDSTLKIQPAKLEDSAVYLCASSALGVGGQETQYFGPGTRLLVL.

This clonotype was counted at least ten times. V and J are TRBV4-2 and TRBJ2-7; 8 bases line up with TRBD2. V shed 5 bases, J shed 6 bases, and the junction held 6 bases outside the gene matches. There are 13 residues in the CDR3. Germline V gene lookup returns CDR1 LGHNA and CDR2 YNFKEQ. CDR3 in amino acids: CASSTGGLGEQYF. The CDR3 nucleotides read TGTGCCAGCAGCACGGGGGGGCTGGGCGAGCAGTACTTC.

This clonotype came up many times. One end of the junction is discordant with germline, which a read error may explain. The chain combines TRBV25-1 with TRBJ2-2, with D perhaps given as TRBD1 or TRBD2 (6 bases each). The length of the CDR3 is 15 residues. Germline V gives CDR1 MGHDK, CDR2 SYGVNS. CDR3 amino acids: CASSKTGGNPGELFF. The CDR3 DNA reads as TGTGCCAGCAGTAAGACAGGAGGGAACCCCGGGGAGCTGTTTTTT.

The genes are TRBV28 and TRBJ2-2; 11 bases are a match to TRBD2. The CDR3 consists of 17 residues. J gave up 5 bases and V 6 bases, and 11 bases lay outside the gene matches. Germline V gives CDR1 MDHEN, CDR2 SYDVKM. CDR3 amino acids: CASSYIAGGPRTGELFF. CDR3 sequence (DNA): TGTGCCAGCAGCTATATAGCGGGAGGGCCCCGGACCGGGGAGCTGTTTTTT. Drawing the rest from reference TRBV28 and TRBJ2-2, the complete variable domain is DVKVTQSSRYLVKRTGEKVFLECVQDMDHENMFWYRQDPGLGLRLIYFSYDVKMKEKGDIPEGYSVSREKKERFSLILESASTNQTSMYLCASSYIAGGPRTGELFFGEGSRLTVL.

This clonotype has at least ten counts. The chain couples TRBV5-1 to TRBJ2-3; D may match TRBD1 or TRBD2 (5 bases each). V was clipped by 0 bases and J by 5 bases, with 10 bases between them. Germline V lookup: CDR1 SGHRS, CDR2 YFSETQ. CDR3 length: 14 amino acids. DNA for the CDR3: TGCGCCAGCAGCTTGGGGGACCAGGGAGATACGCAGTATTTT. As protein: CASSLGDQGDTQYF. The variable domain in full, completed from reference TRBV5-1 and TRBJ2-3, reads KAGVTQTPRYLIKTRGQQVTLSCSPISGHRSVSWYQQTPGQGLQFLFEYFSETQRNKGNFPGRFSGRQFSNSRSEMNVSTLELGDSALYLCASSLGDQGDTQYFGPGTRLTVL.

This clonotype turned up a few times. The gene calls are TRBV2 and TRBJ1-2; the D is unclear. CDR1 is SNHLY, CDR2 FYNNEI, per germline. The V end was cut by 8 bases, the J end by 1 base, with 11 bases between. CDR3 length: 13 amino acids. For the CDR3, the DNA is TGTGCCAGCGAGGGCCGGATTAACTATGGCTACACCTTC. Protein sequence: CASEGRINYGYTF. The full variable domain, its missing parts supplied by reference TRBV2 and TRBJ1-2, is EPEVTQTPSHQVTQMGQEVILRCVPISNHLYFYWYRQILGQKVEFLVSFYNNEISEKSEIFDDQFSVERPDGSNFTLKIRSTKLEDSAMYFCASEGRINYGYTFGSGTRLTVV.

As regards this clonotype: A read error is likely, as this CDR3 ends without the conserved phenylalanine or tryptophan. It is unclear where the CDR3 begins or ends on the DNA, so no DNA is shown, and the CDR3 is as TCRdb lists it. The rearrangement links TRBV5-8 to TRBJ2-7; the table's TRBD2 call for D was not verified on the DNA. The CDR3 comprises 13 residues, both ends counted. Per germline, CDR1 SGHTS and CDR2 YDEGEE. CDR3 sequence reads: CASSLLALYEKYC.

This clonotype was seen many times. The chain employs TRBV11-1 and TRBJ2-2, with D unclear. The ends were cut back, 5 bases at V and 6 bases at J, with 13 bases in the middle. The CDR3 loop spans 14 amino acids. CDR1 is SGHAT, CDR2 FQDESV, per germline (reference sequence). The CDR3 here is CASSPRALPGELFF. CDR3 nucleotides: TGTGCCAGCAGCCCTCGGGCCCTTCCCGGGGAGCTGTTTTTT.

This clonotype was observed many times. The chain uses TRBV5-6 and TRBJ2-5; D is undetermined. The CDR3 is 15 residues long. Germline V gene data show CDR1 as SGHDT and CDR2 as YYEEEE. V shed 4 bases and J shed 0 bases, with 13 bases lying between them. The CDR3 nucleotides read TGTGCCAGCAGCCCAAAGACGGAAGACCAAGAGACCCAGTACTTC. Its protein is CASSPKTEDQETQYF.

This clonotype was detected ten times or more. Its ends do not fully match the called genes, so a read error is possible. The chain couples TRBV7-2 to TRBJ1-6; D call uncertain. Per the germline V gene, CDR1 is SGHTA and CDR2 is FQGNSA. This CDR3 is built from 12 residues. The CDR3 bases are TGTGCCAGCAGCTCCAATAATTCACCCCTCCACTTT. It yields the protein CASSSNNSPLHF.

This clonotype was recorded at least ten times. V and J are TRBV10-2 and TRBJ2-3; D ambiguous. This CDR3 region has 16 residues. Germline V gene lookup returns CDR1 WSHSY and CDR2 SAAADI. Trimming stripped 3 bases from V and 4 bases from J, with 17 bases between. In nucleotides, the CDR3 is TGCGCCAGCAGTGACCTCCCGGACGTTTATGCAGATACGCAGTATTTT. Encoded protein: CASSDLPDVYADTQYF.

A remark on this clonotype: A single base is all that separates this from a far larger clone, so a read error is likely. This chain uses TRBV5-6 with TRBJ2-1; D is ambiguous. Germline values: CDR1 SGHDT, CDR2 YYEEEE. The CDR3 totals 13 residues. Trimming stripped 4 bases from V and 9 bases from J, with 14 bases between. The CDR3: CASSLVRGVEQFF. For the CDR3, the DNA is TGTGCCAGCAGCCTTGTTCGAGGTGTTGAGCAGTTCTTC. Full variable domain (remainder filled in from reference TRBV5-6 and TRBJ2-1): DAGVTQSPTHLIKTRGQQVTLRCSPKSGHDTVSWYQQALGQGPQFIFQYYEEEERQRGNFPDRFSGHQFPNYSSELNVNALLLGDSALYLCASSLVRGVEQFFGPGTRLTVL.

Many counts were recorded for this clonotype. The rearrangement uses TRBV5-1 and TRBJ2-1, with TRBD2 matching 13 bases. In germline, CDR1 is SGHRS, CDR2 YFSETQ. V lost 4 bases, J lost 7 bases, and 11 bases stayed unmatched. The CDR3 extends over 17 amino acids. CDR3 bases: TGCGCCAGCAGCGTGGCTCCCGGGACTAGCGGGGAGAATGAGCAGTTCTTC. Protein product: CASSVAPGTSGENEQFF.

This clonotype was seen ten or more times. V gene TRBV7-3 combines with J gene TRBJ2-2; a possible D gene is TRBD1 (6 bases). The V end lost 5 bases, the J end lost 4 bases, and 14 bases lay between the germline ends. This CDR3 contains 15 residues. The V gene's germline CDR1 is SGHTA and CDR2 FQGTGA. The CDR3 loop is CASSLGGHVTGELFF. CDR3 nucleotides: TGTGCCAGCAGCCTAGGGGGACACGTCACCGGGGAGCTGTTTTTT.

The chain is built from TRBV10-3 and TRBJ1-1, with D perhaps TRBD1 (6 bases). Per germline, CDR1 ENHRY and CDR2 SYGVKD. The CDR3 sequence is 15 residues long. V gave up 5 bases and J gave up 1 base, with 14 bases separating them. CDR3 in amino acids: CAISKTGSGNTEAFF. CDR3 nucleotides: TGTGCCATCAGTAAGACAGGTAGCGGGAACACTGAAGCTTTCTTT.

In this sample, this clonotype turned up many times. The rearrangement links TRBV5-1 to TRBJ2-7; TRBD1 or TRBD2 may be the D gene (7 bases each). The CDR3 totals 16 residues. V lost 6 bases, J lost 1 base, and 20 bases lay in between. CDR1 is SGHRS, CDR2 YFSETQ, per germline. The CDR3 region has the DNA TGCGCCAGCACGGGGGGACTAATGACAGGGTCCTACGAGCAGTACTTC. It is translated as CASTGGLMTGSYEQYF.

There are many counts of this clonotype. Here the CDR3 reads CASSLGRRNEQFF. CDR3 nucleotide sequence: TGTGCCAGCTCACTGGGACGGAGGAATGAGCAGTTCTTC. V gene TRBV18 combines with J gene TRBJ2-1, with D possibly being TRBD1 or TRBD2 (5 bases each). This CDR3 comprises 13 residues. The V gene's germline CDR1 is KGHSH and CDR2 LQKENI. V shed 4 bases and J shed 7 bases, with 11 bases lying between them.

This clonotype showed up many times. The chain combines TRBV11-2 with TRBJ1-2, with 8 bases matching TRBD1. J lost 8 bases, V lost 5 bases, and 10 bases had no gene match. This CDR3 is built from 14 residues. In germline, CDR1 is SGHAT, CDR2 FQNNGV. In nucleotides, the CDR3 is TGTGCCAGCAGCCTAAGGCCAGGGGGCAGAGGCTACACCTTC. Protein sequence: CASSLRPGGRGYTF.

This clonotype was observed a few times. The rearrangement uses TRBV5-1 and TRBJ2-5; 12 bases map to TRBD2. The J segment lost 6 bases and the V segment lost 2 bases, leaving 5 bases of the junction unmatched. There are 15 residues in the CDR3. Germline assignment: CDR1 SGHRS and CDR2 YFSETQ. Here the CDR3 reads CASSFKTSGGQTQYF. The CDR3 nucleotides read TGCGCCAGCAGCTTTAAGACTAGCGGGGGACAGACCCAGTACTTC.

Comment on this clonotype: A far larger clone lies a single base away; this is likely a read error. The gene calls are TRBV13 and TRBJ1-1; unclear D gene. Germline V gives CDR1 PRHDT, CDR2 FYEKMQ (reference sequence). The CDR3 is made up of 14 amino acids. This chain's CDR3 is CASSISTPNTEDFF. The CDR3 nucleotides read TGTGCCAGCAGCATAAGCACTCCGAACACTGAAGATTTCTTT.

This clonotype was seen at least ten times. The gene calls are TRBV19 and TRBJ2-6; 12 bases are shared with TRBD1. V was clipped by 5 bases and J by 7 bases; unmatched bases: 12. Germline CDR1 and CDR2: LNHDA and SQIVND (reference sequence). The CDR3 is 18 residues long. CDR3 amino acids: CASSRGQGAPGTANVLTF. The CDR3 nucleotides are TGTGCCAGTAGTCGGGGACAGGGGGCTCCCGGCACAGCCAACGTCCTGACTTTC.

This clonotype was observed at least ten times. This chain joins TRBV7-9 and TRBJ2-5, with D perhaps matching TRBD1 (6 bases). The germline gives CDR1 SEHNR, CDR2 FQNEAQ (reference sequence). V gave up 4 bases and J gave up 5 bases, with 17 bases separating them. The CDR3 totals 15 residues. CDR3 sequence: CASSSTAPRGETQYF. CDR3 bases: TGTGCCAGCAGCTCGACCGCCCCTAGGGGGGAGACCCAGTACTTC.